One and the same sample provided the 16 T cell receptor beta chains below, sequenced in a study of T cell changes during pregnancy in multiple sclerosis. TCRdb's copy holds only in-frame clones and misses some; the assay was immunoSEQ multiplex PCR. The sample has 58,000 or so clones; about 89% are singletons. The starting material was peripheral blood, obtained after pregnancy. The receptors originated from a female donor with multiple sclerosis, enrolled in a pregnancy study.

This rearrangement joins TRBV25-1 to TRBJ2-3; TRBD2 matches at 9 bases. The CDR3 is made up of 14 amino acids. From germline, CDR1 is MGHDK and CDR2 SYGVNS. V lost 6 bases, J lost 4 bases, and 5 bases stayed unmatched. The CDR3 DNA follows: TGTGCCAGCAGGTTAGCGGGGGCTCCAGATACGCAGTATTTT. Its protein is CASRLAGAPDTQYF.

This chain connects TRBV7-8 to TRBJ2-7; TRBD1 matches 9 bases. Unmatched junction bases numbered 6, after V lost 6 bases and J lost 0 bases. The CDR3 length is 15 residues. Per the germline V gene, CDR1 is SGHVS and CDR2 is FQNEAQ. The CDR3 nucleotides are TGTGCCAGCAGATCCGGGACAGGGATCTCCTACGAGCAGTACTTC. Translated, it gives CASRSGTGISYEQYF. Full variable domain (outside the CDR3, taken from reference TRBV7-8 and TRBJ2-7): GAGVSQSPRYKVAKRGQDVALRCDPISGHVSLFWYQQALGQGPEFLTYFQNEAQLDKSGLPSDRFFAERPEGSVSTLKIQRTQQEDSAVYLCASRSGTGISYEQYFGPGTRLTVT.

The chain uses TRBV7-9 and TRBJ2-1; weak D call: TRBD2 (6 bases). Germline CDR1 and CDR2: SEHNR and FQNEAQ (reference sequence). Trimming removed 1 base at V and 6 bases at J, with 10 bases between. The CDR3 extends over 14 amino acids. This CDR3 reads CASSLEWGVNEQFF. CDR3 bases: TGTGCCAGCAGCTTAGAGTGGGGGGTCAATGAGCAGTTCTTC.

This chain uses TRBV9 with TRBJ2-7; D is perhaps TRBD1 (6 bases). V was pared by 3 bases and J by 0 bases, with 10 bases between. Germline assignment: CDR1 SGDLS and CDR2 YYNGEE. This CDR3 is 14 amino acids long. The CDR3 spells CASSADSFSYEQYF. CDR3 DNA sequence: TGTGCCAGCAGCGCGGACAGCTTCTCCTACGAGCAGTACTTC.

This clone has only one observation. The chain combines TRBV1 with TRBJ2-5; TRBD2, the table's D call, was not compared with the DNA. TRBV1 is reported as a pseudogene. CDR3 length equals 16 residues. CDR3 DNA sequence: TGCACCAGCAACAAGGAAATAACTAGCGGTCAAGAGACCCAGTACTTC. It is translated as CTSNKEITSGQETQYF.

The chain employs TRBV5-1 and TRBJ1-2; D remains unclear. Trimming shortened V by 0 bases and J by 5 bases, and 8 bases separated the two germline ends. Germline V gene data show CDR1 as SGHRS and CDR2 as YFSETQ. The CDR3 loop spans 13 amino acids. CDR3 sequence (DNA): TGCGCCAGCAGCTTGGACAGCCTGTATGGCTACACCTTC. It specifies CASSLDSLYGYTF.

The chain carries TRBV9 and TRBJ2-7, with D maybe TRBD1 (6 bases). Trimming removed 4 bases from V and 2 bases from J, with 16 bases in between. Germline CDR1 SGDLS, CDR2 YYNGEE. This CDR3 is built from 15 residues. The CDR3 region is CASSPRDTSTYEQYF. The CDR3, as DNA: TGTGCCAGCAGCCCTCGGGACACCTCAACCTACGAGCAGTACTTC. The full variable domain, in which reference TRBV9 and TRBJ2-7 provide the parts outside the CDR3, is DSGVTQTPKHLITATGQRVTLRCSPRSGDLSVYWYQQSLDQGLQFLIQYYNGEERAKGNILERFSAQQFPDLHSELNLSSLELGDSALYFCASSPRDTSTYEQYFGPGTRLTVT.

The chain joins TRBV9 to TRBJ1-2, with 7 bases aligning to TRBD1. J lost 6 bases, V lost 6 bases, and 14 bases had no gene match. The CDR3 loop spans 15 amino acids. Germline loops: CDR1 SGDLS, CDR2 YYNGEE. This CDR3 is CASTRQETGYDGYTF. The CDR3, as DNA: TGTGCCAGCACCCGTCAGGAGACAGGGTATGATGGCTACACCTTC.

In nucleotides, the CDR3 is TGTGCCAGCAGTGAAAGACAAGAAACCTACAATGAGCAGTTCTTC. Its protein is CASSERQETYNEQFF. J is TRBJ2-1 and V is TRBV6-1; no clear D. The CDR3 covers 15 residues. The V end lost 2 bases, the J end lost 2 bases, and 10 bases lay between the germline ends. CDR1 is MNHNS, CDR2 SASEGT, per germline.

The genes are TRBV2 and TRBJ1-4; D remains unclear. Germline V gives CDR1 SNHLY, CDR2 FYNNEI. This CDR3 comprises 14 residues. Trimming took 7 bases from V and 0 from J, leaving 9 bases between them. The CDR3 protein is CASMQEATNEKLFF. The CDR3 coding sequence is TGTGCCAGCATGCAGGAAGCAACTAATGAAAAACTGTTTTTT.

The CDR3 loop reads CASSPGGGGTEAFF. The CDR3 coding sequence is TGTGCCAGCAGCCCAGGCGGGGGTGGTACTGAAGCTTTCTTT. The V and J genes are TRBV7-3 and TRBJ1-1; tentative D call: TRBD1 (5 bases). Per germline, CDR1 SGHTA and CDR2 FQGTGA. CDR3 length: 14 residues. Trimming took 5 bases from V and 5 from J, leaving 15 bases between them. Full variable domain (remainder filled in from reference TRBV7-3 and TRBJ1-1): GAGVSQTPSNKVTEKGKYVELRCDPISGHTALYWYRQSLGQGPEFLIYFQGTGAADDSGLPNDRFFAVRPEGSVSTLKIQRTERGDSAVYLCASSPGGGGTEAFFGQGTRLTVV.

The CDR3 coding sequence is TGTGCCAGCAGCTTAGAAGACAGAAAAGCTTTCTTT. The encoded protein is CASSLEDRKAFF. The rearrangement uses TRBV7-2 and TRBJ1-1, with a possible D match to TRBD1 (5 bases). The CDR3 loop spans 12 amino acids. The V end was cut by 1 base, the J end by 9 bases, with 9 bases between. Germline V CDR1 and CDR2: SGHTA, FQGNSA.

The chain recombines TRBV2 with TRBJ1-2; D not resolved. The germline V gene encodes CDR1 SNHLY and CDR2 FYNNEI. This CDR3 contains 12 residues. Trimming cost V 5 bases and J 4 bases, with 8 bases left between them. CDR3 region: CASSPESYGYTF. CDR3 nucleotides: TGTGCCAGCAGTCCGGAGAGCTATGGCTACACCTTC.

The genes are TRBV18 and TRBJ1-1; 8 bases match TRBD1. The CDR3 contains 14 residues. Germline trimming cut 7 bases from V and 3 bases from J; bases unmatched to any gene: 7. The germline gives CDR1 KGHSH, CDR2 LQKENI. The CDR3 nucleotides are TGTGCCAGCTTTAGGACAGGGACTTACACTGAAGCTTTCTTT. It encodes CASFRTGTYTEAFF.

CDR3 coding DNA: TGTGCCAGCAGCTACGACAGGGGGAATTCACCCCTCCACTTT. It specifies CASSYDRGNSPLHF. The chain employs TRBV9 and TRBJ1-6; 9 bases align to TRBD1. CDR3 length: 14 amino acids. Germline CDR1 is SGDLS and CDR2 is YYNGEE. J was trimmed by 7 bases and V by 4 bases; bases with no gene match: 3.

V gene TRBV7-8 combines with J gene TRBJ1-1, with a possible D match to TRBD1 (5 bases). Germline assignment: CDR1 SGHVS and CDR2 FQNEAQ. The CDR3 length is 13 residues. The ends were cut back, 6 bases at V and 3 bases at J, with 11 bases in the middle. Here the CDR3 DNA reads TGTGCCAGCAGTTGGGGGGAGGACACTGAAGCTTTCTTT. It codes for CASSWGEDTEAFF.